Following are 32 T cell receptor beta chains from one sample sequenced in a study of radiotherapy plus CTLA-4 blockade in lung cancer. Some clones are missing from TCRdb's copy, which holds only in-frame ones; the method was immunoSEQ multiplex PCR. In the table there are about 53,000 clones, approximately 84% of which are singletons. The sequences come from peripheral blood, collected from a patient treated with radiotherapy plus ipilimumab. These receptor sequences come from a human donor with non-small cell lung cancer whose response to radiotherapy plus ipilimumab could not be evaluated.

This clone was counted a few times. This chain uses TRBV11-2 with TRBJ2-7, with 7 bases that match TRBD1. The length of the CDR3 is 13 residues. Trimming took 3 bases from V and 3 from J; bases not matched to a gene: 2. The germline V gene encodes CDR1 SGHAT and CDR2 FQNNGV. The CDR3 spells CASSLDRHYEQYF. The CDR3 DNA reads as TGTGCCAGCAGCTTGGACAGGCACTACGAGCAGTACTTC.

The rearrangement joins TRBV18 to TRBJ2-3, with unresolved D. The CDR3 is 14 amino acids. Germline lookup yields CDR1 KGHSH and CDR2 LQKENI. V lost 3 bases to trimming and J lost 2 bases, with 9 bases between them. In DNA, the CDR3 is TGTGCCAGCTCACCGTTATTAAACACAGATACGCAGTATTTT. As protein: CASSPLLNTDTQYF. The full variable domain, completed using reference TRBV18 and TRBJ2-3, is NAGVMQNPRHLVRRRGQEARLRCSPMKGHSHVYWYRQLPEEGLKFMVYLQKENIIDESGMPKERFSAEFPKEGPSILRIQQVVRGDSAAYFCASSPLLNTDTQYFGPGTRLTVL.

The genes are TRBV13 and TRBJ1-4; perhaps TRBD1 as D (5 bases). The CDR3 is 14 amino acids. With 4 bases removed from V and 7 bases from J, the gap between germline ends came to 13 bases. Germline assignment: CDR1 PRHDT and CDR2 FYEKMQ (reference sequence). The CDR3 DNA follows: TGTGCCAGCAGCTCCTCAGGGAAACCTGAAAAACTGTTTTTT. Amino acid sequence: CASSSSGKPEKLFF.

This chain uses TRBV19 with TRBJ2-4, with TRBD1 identical over 9 bases. The V gene's germline CDR1 is LNHDA and CDR2 SQIVND (reference sequence). This CDR3 is 14 amino acids long. V lost 7 bases, J lost 3 bases, and 4 bases stayed unmatched. CDR3 residues: CASKGQGDKNIQYF. CDR3 nucleotide sequence: TGTGCCAGTAAGGGACAGGGAGACAAAAACATTCAGTACTTC.

The rearrangement uses TRBV6-5 and TRBJ1-1, with no clear D. Per germline, CDR1 MNHEY and CDR2 SVGAGI. The CDR3 length is 11 residues. The germline V and J ends were trimmed by 7 bases and 4 bases, with 7 bases remaining between them. The CDR3 is CASMSVTEAFF. The CDR3 region has the DNA TGTGCCAGCATGTCGGTCACTGAAGCTTTCTTT.

Of note for this clone: Because the CDR3's place on the DNA is in doubt, the DNA is left out and the CDR3 is given as listed by TCRdb. The chain joins TRBV7-9 to TRBJ2-1; the table gives TRBD2 as D, unverified against the DNA. Ends included, the CDR3 has 18 residues. Germline values: CDR1 SEHNR, CDR2 FQNEAQ (reference sequence). CDR3 residues: CASSLGAWAGGTYNERFF.

The V gene is TRBV5-6, the J gene TRBJ1-1, with 9 bases lining up with TRBD1. The V segment lost 3 bases and the J segment 3 bases; nucleotides outside the gene matches: 3. Germline-derived CDR1 and CDR2 are SGHDT and YYEEEE. The CDR3 covers 14 residues. The CDR3 spells CASSYWDRDTEAFF. The CDR3 DNA sequence: TGTGCCAGCAGCTACTGGGACAGGGACACTGAAGCTTTCTTT.

V is TRBV30 and J is TRBJ1-1; D gene ambiguous. V gave up 2 bases and J gave up 6 bases, with 22 bases separating them. The germline V gene has CDR1 GTSNPN and CDR2 SVGIG (reference sequence). The CDR3 spans 16 residues. CDR3 DNA sequence: TGTGCCTGGAGTTCGATCAACTGGAGGGAAGTTGCTGAAGCTTTCTTT. Its translation: CAWSSINWREVAEAFF.

In this sample, this clone turned up once. This chain uses TRBV18 with TRBJ2-1; the match to TRBD1 covers 7 bases. The CDR3 totals 17 residues. Trimming took 1 base from V and 1 from J; bases not matched to a gene: 7. Germline V gene lookup returns CDR1 KGHSH and CDR2 LQKENI. The CDR3 region is CASSPLPLTGSYNEQFF. The CDR3 nucleotides are TGTGCCAGCTCACCACTACCGCTGACAGGGTCCTACAATGAGCAGTTCTTC.

This chain joins TRBV12-5 and TRBJ2-7; TRBD1 matches 7 bases. The CDR3 sequence is 16 residues long. With 4 bases clipped from V and 6 bases from J, the junction kept 15 bases outside the gene matches. Per the germline V gene, CDR1 is LGHNT and CDR2 is FRNRAP. CDR3 bases: TGTGCTAGTGGTTCCCAGGACAGGACCGCGAATCGCGAGCAGTACTTC. Its translation: CASGSQDRTANREQYF.

The chain combines TRBV6-5 with TRBJ2-2; D is ambiguous. Germline V gene sequence: CDR1 MNHEY, CDR2 SVGAGI. Trimming left V 0 bases short and J 6 bases short, with 8 bases between. This CDR3 contains 14 residues. CDR3 DNA sequence: TGTGCCAGCAGTTACTCTCATAGTCCCGGGGAGCTGTTTTTT. It is translated as CASSYSHSPGELFF.

This clone was seen a few times. The chain employs TRBV29-1 and TRBJ2-3, with 8 nucleotides matching TRBD1. The CDR3 runs to 17 residues. Per the germline V gene, CDR1 is SQVTM and CDR2 is ANQGSEA. Unmatched junction bases numbered 12, after V lost 2 bases and J lost 2 bases. The CDR3 nucleotides are TGCAGCGTTGAAATCGCAGCAGGGGGCCTCTTCACAGATACGCAGTATTTT. This translates into CSVEIAAGGLFTDTQYF.

The rearrangement joins TRBV25-1 to TRBJ1-2; possible D gene TRBD1, 6 bases. This CDR3 is built from 16 residues. The V end was cut by 5 bases, the J end by 6 bases, with 22 bases between. Germline CDR1 is MGHDK and CDR2 is SYGVNS. The CDR3 sequence is CASSRAGGRRDNGYTF. In DNA, the CDR3 is TGTGCCAGCAGTAGAGCCGGGGGGAGGAGGGACAATGGCTACACCTTC.

This clone was observed once. The J gene is TRBJ2-3, the V gene TRBV7-2, with a weak D call TRBD1 (6 bases). Trimming took off 5 bases at V and 5 bases at J, with 11 bases between the two ends. The CDR3 sequence is 13 residues long. Germline V gene data show CDR1 as SGHTA and CDR2 as FQGNSA. The CDR3 DNA reads as TGTGCCAGCAGCCTTCGAGGGGGAGATACGCAGTATTTT. This codes for CASSLRGGDTQYF.

V and J are TRBV11-3 and TRBJ2-3; 9 nucleotides line up with TRBD1. Germline lookup yields CDR1 SGHNT and CDR2 YENEEA. V dropped 4 bases and J dropped 5; count of bases not matched to a gene: 13. CDR3 length equals 17 residues. For the CDR3, the DNA is TGTGCCAGCAGCTCACGACTATCGGGACAGGGAAGAGATACGCAGTATTTT. As protein: CASSSRLSGQGRDTQYF.

As DNA, the CDR3 is TGTGCCAGCAGCTTTATGCGGCGTTCCGAGCAGTACTTC. Translation gives CASSFMRRSEQYF. V is TRBV7-8 and J is TRBJ2-7; D not resolved. This CDR3 is 13 amino acids long. Deletions cut 3 bases from V and 6 bases from J, with 12 bases between. Germline V CDR1 and CDR2: SGHVS, FQNEAQ.

This clone has just a few counts. The CDR3 DNA reads as TGTGCCAGCACCCTGCGTCGGGAACTGGGGGAGCAGTACTTC. Translated, it gives CASTLRRELGEQYF. V is TRBV7-8 and J is TRBJ2-7; a weak D match, TRBD2 (5 bases). The CDR3 is made up of 14 amino acids. Germline values: CDR1 SGHVS, CDR2 FQNEAQ. The V end lost 7 bases, the J end lost 7 bases, and 20 bases lay between the germline ends. Looking up the rest from reference TRBV7-8 and TRBJ2-7 gives the full variable domain: GAGVSQSPRYKVAKRGQDVALRCDPISGHVSLFWYQQALGQGPEFLTYFQNEAQLDKSGLPSDRFFAERPEGSVSTLKIQRTQQEDSAVYLCASTLRRELGEQYFGPGTRLTVT.

This chain connects TRBV7-9 to TRBJ1-4, with a possible D match to TRBD1 (5 bases). CDR1 and CDR2 (germline): SEHNR, FQNEAQ (reference sequence). The V and J ends lost 0 bases and 11 bases respectively, with 16 bases between them. The CDR3 length is 15 residues. The CDR3 region has the DNA TGTGCCAGCAGCTTAGCGAAGGGGTCCCGTTTCAAACTGTTTTTT. Translated: CASSLAKGSRFKLFF. The entire variable domain, with the rest obtained from reference TRBV7-9 and TRBJ1-4, is as follows: DTGVSQNPRHKITKRGQNVTFRCDPISEHNRLYWYRQTLGQGPEFLTYFQNEAQLEKSRLLSDRFSAERPKGSFSTLEIQRTEQGDSAMYLCASSLAKGSRFKLFFGSGTQLSVL.

CDR3 in amino acids: CASSIDHLRIVREQYF. The CDR3 coding sequence is TGTGCCAGTAGTATAGATCACCTAAGGATTGTGAGGGAGCAGTACTTC. The rearrangement uses TRBV19 and TRBJ2-7; no definite D call. With 0 bases removed from V and 7 bases from J, the gap between germline ends came to 19 bases. Germline V lookup: CDR1 LNHDA, CDR2 SQIVND (reference sequence). CDR3 length: 16 residues.

This clone was observed a single time. The chain carries TRBV11-2 and TRBJ2-1, with 13 positions matching TRBD2. The ends lost 5 bases at V and 5 bases at J; junction bases unmatched: 3. Germline loops: CDR1 SGHAT, CDR2 FQNNGV. The CDR3 contains 15 residues. The CDR3 DNA reads as TGTGCCAGCAGCGCGACTAGCGGGGGGAACAATGAGCAGTTCTTC. Protein product: CASSATSGGNNEQFF.

This chain joins TRBV28 and TRBJ1-2; 7 bases match TRBD1. This CDR3 spans 13 amino acids. Unmatched junction bases numbered 8, after V lost 5 bases and J lost 8 bases. Per the germline V gene, CDR1 is MDHEN and CDR2 is SYDVKM. The CDR3 bases are TGTGCCAGCAGTCCCACAGGGGCCGGGGGCTACACCTTC. Amino acids: CASSPTGAGGYTF.

This rearrangement joins TRBV6-5 to TRBJ2-7; TRBD1 agrees at 8 bases. V lost 2 bases, J lost 5 bases, and 8 bases stayed unmatched. The V gene's germline CDR1 is MNHEY and CDR2 SVGAGI. The CDR3 runs 15 residues. The CDR3 spells CASSYTRTGLNEQYF. The CDR3 nucleotides read TGTGCCAGCAGTTACACCAGGACAGGGCTTAACGAGCAGTACTTC.

The rearrangement joins TRBV2 to TRBJ1-1; TRBD1 is a possible D gene (6 bases). This CDR3 has 14 amino acids. The germline V and J ends were trimmed by 4 bases and 7 bases, with 16 bases remaining between them. The germline V gene has CDR1 SNHLY and CDR2 FYNNEI. CDR3 DNA sequence: TGTGCCAGCAGTGGGGGTAGAGGACAGTTTGAAGCTTTCTTT. Translating it yields CASSGGRGQFEAFF.

CDR3 nucleotides: TGTGCCAGCACCTCGGGACAGCCCTCCTACGAGCAGTACTTC. As protein: CASTSGQPSYEQYF. This chain links TRBV28 with TRBJ2-7; TRBD1 agrees at 7 bases. Germline V gene sequence: CDR1 MDHEN, CDR2 SYDVKM. V was clipped by 7 bases and J by 0 bases; unmatched bases: 6. The CDR3 contains 14 residues.

The chain uses TRBV6-5 and TRBJ1-4; 7 bases are shared with TRBD1. Germline CDR1 MNHEY, CDR2 SVGAGI. The CDR3 runs to 13 residues. V trimming: 10 bases; J trimming: 4 bases; junction bases outside the gene matches: 6. The CDR3 DNA reads TGTGCCACCAAGACAGGGATTAATGAAAAACTGTTTTTT. This sequence encodes CATKTGINEKLFF.

V gene TRBV11-3 combines with J gene TRBJ2-1; TRBD2 matches at 7 bases. From germline, CDR1 is SGHNT and CDR2 YENEEA. This CDR3 region has 14 residues. Trimming at V came to 5 bases and at J to 8 bases, leaving 9 bases not matched to a gene. The CDR3 protein is CASSGRAGEDEQFF. CDR3 DNA: TGTGCCAGCAGCGGCAGGGCGGGAGAGGATGAGCAGTTCTTC.

CDR3: CASSPQGGQATDTQYF. The CDR3 DNA sequence: TGTGCCAGCAGCCCCCAAGGAGGACAGGCCACAGATACGCAGTATTTT. J is TRBJ2-3 and V is TRBV9, with 7 positions matching TRBD1. V lost 4 bases to trimming and J lost 2 bases; unmatched junction nucleotides: 10. CDR3 length equals 16 residues. Germline-derived CDR1 and CDR2 are SGDLS and YYNGEE.

The V gene is TRBV10-3, the J gene TRBJ2-2; 12 bases line up with TRBD1. The CDR3 has 16 residues. Germline V gene data show CDR1 as ENHRY and CDR2 as SYGVKD. J lost 4 bases, V lost 4 bases, and 4 bases had no gene match. As DNA, the CDR3 is TGTGCCATCAGTGGGGGACAGGGGGCGTCCACCGGGGAGCTGTTTTTT. Its translation is CAISGGQGASTGELFF.

CDR3 sequence reads: CAWSVDTGMGQPQHF. CDR3 bases: TGTGCCTGGAGTGTAGACACCGGAATGGGTCAGCCCCAGCATTTT. The chain links TRBV30 to TRBJ1-5, with unresolved D. Trimming removed 0 bases at V and 6 bases at J, with 15 bases between. Looked up from germline, CDR1 is GTSNPN and CDR2 is SVGIG (reference sequence). The length of the CDR3 is 15 residues. Full variable domain (missing parts from reference TRBV30 and TRBJ1-5): SQTIHQWPATLVQPVGSPLSLECTVEGTSNPNLYWYRQAAGRGLQLLFYSVGIGQISSEVPQNLSASRPQDRQFILSSKKLLLSDSGFYLCAWSVDTGMGQPQHFGDGTRLSIL.

The chain links TRBV6-4 to TRBJ1-2; possible D gene TRBD1, 5 bases. The CDR3 runs 14 residues. Germline values: CDR1 MRHNA, CDR2 SNTAGT. Trimming removed 6 bases from V and 4 bases from J, with 15 bases in between. CDR3 sequence: CASSGTARSYGYTF. The CDR3 DNA sequence: TGTGCCAGCAGCGGGACTGCTCGTAGCTATGGCTACACCTTC.

V usage is TRBV21-1 and J usage is TRBJ1-5; the table gives TRBD1 as D, unverified against the DNA. TRBV21-1 is a documented pseudogene. CDR3 length: 17 amino acids. The CDR3 region is CASSKAEQNYSNQPQHF. As DNA, the CDR3 is TGTGCCAGCAGCAAAGCGGAACAGAATTATAGCAATCAGCCCCAGCATTTT.

This clone came up a few times. The chain combines TRBV4-3 with TRBJ1-2; D gene uncertain. The germline V and J ends were trimmed by 0 bases and 4 bases, with 9 bases remaining between them. The germline V gene has CDR1 LGHNA and CDR2 YSLEER. The CDR3 covers 14 residues. CDR3 nucleotide sequence: TGCGCCAGCAGCCAAGATCGTGAGGGCTATGGCTACACCTTC. Amino acid sequence: CASSQDREGYGYTF.